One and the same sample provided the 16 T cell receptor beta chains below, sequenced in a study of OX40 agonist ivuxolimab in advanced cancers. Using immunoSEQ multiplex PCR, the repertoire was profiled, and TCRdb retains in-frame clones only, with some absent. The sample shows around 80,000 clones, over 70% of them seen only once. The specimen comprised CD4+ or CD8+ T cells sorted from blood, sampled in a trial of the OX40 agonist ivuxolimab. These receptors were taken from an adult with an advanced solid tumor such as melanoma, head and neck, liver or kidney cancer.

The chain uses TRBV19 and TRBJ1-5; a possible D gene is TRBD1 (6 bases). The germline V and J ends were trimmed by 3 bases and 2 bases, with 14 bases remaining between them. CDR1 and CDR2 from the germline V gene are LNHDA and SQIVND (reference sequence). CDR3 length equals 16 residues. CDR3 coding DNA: TGTGCCAGTAGTATCGCAATCAAGGGGGGCAATCAGCCCCAGCATTTT. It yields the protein CASSIAIKGGNQPQHF.

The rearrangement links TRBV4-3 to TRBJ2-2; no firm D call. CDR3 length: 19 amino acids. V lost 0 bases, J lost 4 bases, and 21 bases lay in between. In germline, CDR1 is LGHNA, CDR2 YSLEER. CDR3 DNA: TGCGCCAGCAGCCAAGAAATCTTAGGTCAAAGGCATTCCACCGGGGAGCTGTTTTTT. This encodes CASSQEILGQRHSTGELFF.

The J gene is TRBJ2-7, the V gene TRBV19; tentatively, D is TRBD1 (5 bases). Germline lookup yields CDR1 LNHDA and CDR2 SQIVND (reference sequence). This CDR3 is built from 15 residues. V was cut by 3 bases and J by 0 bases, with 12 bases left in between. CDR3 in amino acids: CASSMGPLGSYEQYF. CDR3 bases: TGTGCCAGTAGTATGGGGCCTCTGGGCTCCTACGAGCAGTACTTC.

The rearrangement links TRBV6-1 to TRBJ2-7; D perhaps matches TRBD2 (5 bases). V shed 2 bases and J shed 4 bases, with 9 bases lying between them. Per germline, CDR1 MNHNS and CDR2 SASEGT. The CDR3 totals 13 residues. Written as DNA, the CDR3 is TGTGCCAGCAGTGAAAAGCGGTGGTACGAGCAGTACTTC. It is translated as CASSEKRWYEQYF.

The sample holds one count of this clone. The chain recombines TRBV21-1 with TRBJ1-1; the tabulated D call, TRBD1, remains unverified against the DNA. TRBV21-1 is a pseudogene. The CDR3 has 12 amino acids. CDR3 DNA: TGTGCCAGCAGACCCCGGACAGAGCAAGCTTTCTTT. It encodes CASRPRTEQAFF.

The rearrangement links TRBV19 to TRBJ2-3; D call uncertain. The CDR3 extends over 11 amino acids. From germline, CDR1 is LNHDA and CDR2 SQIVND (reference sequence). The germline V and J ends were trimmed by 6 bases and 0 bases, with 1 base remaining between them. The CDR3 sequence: CASRSTDTQYF. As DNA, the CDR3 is TGTGCCAGTAGAAGCACAGATACGCAGTATTTT.

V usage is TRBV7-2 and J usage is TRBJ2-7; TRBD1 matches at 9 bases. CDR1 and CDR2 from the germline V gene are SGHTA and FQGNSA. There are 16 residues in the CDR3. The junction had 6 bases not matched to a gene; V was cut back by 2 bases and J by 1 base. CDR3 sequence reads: CASSLRPGQGSYEQYF. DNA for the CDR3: TGTGCCAGCAGCTTAAGGCCGGGACAGGGTTCCTACGAGCAGTACTTC. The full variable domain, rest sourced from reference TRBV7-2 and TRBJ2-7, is GAGVSQSPSNKVTEKGKDVELRCDPISGHTALYWYRQSLGQGLEFLIYFQGNSAPDKSGLPSDRFSAERTGGSVSTLTIQRTQQEDSAVYLCASSLRPGQGSYEQYFGPGTRLTVT.

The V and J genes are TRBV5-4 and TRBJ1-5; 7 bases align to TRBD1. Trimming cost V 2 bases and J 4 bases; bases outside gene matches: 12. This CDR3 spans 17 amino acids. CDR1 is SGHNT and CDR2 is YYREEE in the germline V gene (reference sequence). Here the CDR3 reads CASSFGGGRGRNQPQHF. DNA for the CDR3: TGTGCCAGCAGCTTTGGAGGAGGGAGGGGGCGGAATCAGCCCCAGCATTTT.

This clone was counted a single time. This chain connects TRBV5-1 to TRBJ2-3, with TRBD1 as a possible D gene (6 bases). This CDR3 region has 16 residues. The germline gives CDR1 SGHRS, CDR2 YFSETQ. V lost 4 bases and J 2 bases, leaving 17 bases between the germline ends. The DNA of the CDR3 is TGCGCCAGCAGCCTCCCGTCAGGGGCCGACACAGATACGCAGTATTTT. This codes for CASSLPSGADTDTQYF.

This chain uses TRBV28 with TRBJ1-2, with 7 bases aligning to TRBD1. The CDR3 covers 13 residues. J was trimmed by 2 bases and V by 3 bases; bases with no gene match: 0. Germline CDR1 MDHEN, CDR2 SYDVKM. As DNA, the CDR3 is TGTGCCAGCAGTTTGGACAGGAACTATGGCTACACCTTC. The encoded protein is CASSLDRNYGYTF.

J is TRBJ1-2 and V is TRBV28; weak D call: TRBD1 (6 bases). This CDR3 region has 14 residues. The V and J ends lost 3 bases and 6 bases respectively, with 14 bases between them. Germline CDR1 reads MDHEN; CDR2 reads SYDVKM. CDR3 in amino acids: CASSLVQGSHGYTF. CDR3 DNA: TGTGCCAGCAGTTTGGTACAGGGTTCTCATGGCTACACCTTC.

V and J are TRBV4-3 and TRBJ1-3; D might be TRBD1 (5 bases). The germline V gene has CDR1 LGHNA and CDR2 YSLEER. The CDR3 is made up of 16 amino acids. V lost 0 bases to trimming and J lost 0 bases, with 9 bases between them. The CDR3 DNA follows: TGCGCCAGCAGCCAAGAATGGGGGTTCTCTGGAAACACCATATATTTT. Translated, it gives CASSQEWGFSGNTIYF.

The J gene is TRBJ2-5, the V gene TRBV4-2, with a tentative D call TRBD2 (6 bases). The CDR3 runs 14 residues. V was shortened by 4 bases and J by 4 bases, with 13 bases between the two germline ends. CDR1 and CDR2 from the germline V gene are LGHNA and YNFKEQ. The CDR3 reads CASSLSGLRETQYF. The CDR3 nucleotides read TGTGCCAGCAGCCTAAGCGGGTTGCGAGAGACCCAGTACTTC.

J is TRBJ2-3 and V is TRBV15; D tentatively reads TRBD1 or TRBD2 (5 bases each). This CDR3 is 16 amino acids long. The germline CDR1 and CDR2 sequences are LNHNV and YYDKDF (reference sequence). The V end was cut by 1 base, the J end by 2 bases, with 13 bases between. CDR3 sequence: CATSRVGDLSTDTQYF. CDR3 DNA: TGTGCCACCAGCAGAGTGGGGGACCTTTCCACAGATACGCAGTATTTT.

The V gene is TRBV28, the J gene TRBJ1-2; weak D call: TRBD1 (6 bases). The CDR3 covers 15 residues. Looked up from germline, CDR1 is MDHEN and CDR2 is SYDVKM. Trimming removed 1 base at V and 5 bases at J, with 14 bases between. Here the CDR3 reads CASSLSNRVEYGYTF. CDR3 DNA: TGTGCCAGCAGTTTATCGAACAGGGTGGAGTATGGCTACACCTTC.

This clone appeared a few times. The CDR3 nucleotides are TGCGCCAGATCGTGCGCGGCTTTCTTT. Protein sequence: CARSCAAFF. This chain connects TRBV4-1 to TRBJ1-1; D gene unclear. The V gene lost 9 bases and the J gene lost 11 bases, with 10 bases spanning the gap. The CDR3 covers 9 residues. Germline CDR1 and CDR2: MGHRA and YSYEKL.